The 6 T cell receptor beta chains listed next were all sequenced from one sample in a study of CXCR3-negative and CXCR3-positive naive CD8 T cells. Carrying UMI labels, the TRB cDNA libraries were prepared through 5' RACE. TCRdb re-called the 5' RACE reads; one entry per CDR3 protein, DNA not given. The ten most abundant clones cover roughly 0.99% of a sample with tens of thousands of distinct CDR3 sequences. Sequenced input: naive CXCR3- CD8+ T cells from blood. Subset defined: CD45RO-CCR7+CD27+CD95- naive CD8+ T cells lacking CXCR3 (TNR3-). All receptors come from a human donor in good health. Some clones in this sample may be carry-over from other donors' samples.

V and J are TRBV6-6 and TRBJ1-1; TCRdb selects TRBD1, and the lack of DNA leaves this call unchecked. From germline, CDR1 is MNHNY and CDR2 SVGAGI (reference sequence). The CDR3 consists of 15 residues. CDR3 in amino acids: CASTPAEALNTEAFF.

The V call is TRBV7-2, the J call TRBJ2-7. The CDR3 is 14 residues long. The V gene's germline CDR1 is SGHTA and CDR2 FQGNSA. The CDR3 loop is CASSASGHSYEQYF.

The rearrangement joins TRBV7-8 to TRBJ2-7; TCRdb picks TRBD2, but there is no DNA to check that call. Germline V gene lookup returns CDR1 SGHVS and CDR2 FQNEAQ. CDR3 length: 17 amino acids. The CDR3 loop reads CASSRPLTGTTSYEQYF.

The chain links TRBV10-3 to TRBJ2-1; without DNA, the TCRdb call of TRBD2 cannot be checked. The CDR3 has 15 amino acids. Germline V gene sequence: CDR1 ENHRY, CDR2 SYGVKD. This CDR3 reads CATLTSGGTYNEQFF.

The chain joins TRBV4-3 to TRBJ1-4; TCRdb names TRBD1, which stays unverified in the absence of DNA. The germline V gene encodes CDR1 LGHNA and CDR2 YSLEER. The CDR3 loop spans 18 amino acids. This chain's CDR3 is CASSQDSTTAATNEKLFF.

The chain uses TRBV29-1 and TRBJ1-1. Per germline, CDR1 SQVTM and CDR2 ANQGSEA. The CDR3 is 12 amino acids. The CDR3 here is CSVTRMSTEAFF.